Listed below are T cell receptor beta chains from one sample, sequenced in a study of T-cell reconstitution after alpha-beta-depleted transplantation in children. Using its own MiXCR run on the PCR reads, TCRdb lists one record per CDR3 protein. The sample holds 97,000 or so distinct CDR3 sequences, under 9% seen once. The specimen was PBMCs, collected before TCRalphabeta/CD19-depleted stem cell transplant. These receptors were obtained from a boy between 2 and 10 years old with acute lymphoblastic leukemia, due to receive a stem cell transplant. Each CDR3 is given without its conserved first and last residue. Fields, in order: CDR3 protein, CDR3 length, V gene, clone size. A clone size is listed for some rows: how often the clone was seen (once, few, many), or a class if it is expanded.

ASSYIAGGRYNEQF	14	TRBV6-5	few
ASSYSPPTGRPGNTIY	16	TRBV6-5	many
ASSLGTLEAF	10	TRBV13	medium-sized
ASSSGQDNTGELF	13	TRBV11-2	many
ASSLEGRGREKLF	13	TRBV5-1	many
ASSVGDTTFYNEQF	14	TRBV9	medium-sized
ASSLRGKGDGYT	12	TRBV5-1	many
ASSSRRAGYNEQF	13	TRBV5-1	NA
ASSSLGDSGGVYGYT	15	TRBV5-1	few
ASSVPTSQSSYEQY	14	TRBV2	few
SVGLARNTEAF	11	TRBV29-1	few
ASSQVRGQEQF	11	TRBV14	NA
ASSPRDRTLNTEAF	14	TRBV27	many
ASSEVGLANYGYT	13	TRBV2	few
ASSLAPVDIAGQETQY	16	TRBV5-1	many
ASSHPLGTSGGARTDTEY	18	TRBV3-1	NA
ASSPWGQGRSPLH	13	TRBV7-2	many
ASSEFGQKAYNEQF	14	TRBV25-1	few
ASSEARVAGG	10	TRBV2	few
ASSQDPTGRTQY	12	TRBV4-1	many
ASSYISPNQPQH	12	TRBV6-5	many
ASSYSAGGLNTEAF	14	TRBV6-5	NA
ASSPGALGTEAF	12	TRBV3-1	NA
ATSRDGSGTDTQY	13	TRBV15	few
ASSLEQNTEAF	11	TRBV5-1	few
ASSTGTGSNQPQH	13	TRBV19	NA
SASSGSSGGDLREQY	15	TRBV20-1	few
SVVTPGAGWETGELF	15	TRBV29-1	many
ASSLDPALGEQF	12	TRBV5-1	many
ASSATGGLNTEAF	13	TRBV6-1	NA
ASSPYWRGGRTDTQY	15	TRBV4-1	many
ASGTGVNQPQH	11	TRBV25-1	NA
SARPGLAGGGEQF	13	TRBV20-1	NA
SARDSTKGLGGDTQY	15	TRBV20-1	many
SASDSYEQY	9	TRBV20-1	NA
SARDPTPTEMQY	12	TRBV20-1	few
ASSYLGTGSNEQY	13	TRBV6-2/TRBV6-3	many
ASSSDVSTQY	10	TRBV5-1	many
ASSHSNEQF	9	TRBV11-2	few
AISGGLAGGPDVYEQY	16	TRBV10-3	many